The entry that follows covers one T cell receptor (beta chain) sequence. The entry originates in a study of OX40 agonist ivuxolimab in advanced cancers. Profiled with immunoSEQ multiplex PCR; TCRdb holds only in-frame clones, not every one. The repertoire holds over 35,000 clones, with about 90% as singletons. The receptor was derived from an adult with an advanced solid tumor such as melanoma, head and neck, liver or kidney cancer. The source material was CD4+ or CD8+ T cells sorted from blood, sampled in a trial of the OX40 agonist ivuxolimab.

The DNA for the CDR3 is TGTGCCAGCAGCCTACGACTAGCGGGGGTCGTAGAGACCCAGTACTTC. It translates to CASSLRLAGVVETQYF. V is TRBV7-2 and J is TRBJ2-5, with 12 bases matching TRBD2. Trimming at V came to 5 bases and at J to 4 bases, leaving 8 bases not matched to a gene. Germline CDR1 SGHTA, CDR2 FQGNSA. This CDR3 spans 16 amino acids.